One and the same sample provided the 5 T cell receptor beta chains below, sequenced in a study of blood T cell repertoires in COVID-19 (dated by TCRdb to the early 2020s). Receptors were amplified or captured by the immunoSEQ multiplex PCR assay. This is the immuneACCESS table as TCRdb keeps it, with only in-frame sequences that have V and J called. A part of the clones is gone; compared with another copy, unresolved V genes explain less than half, and the rest is unexplained. Here the sample has 150,000 or so clones; 85% to 95% occur a single time. Roughly 4.4% of the sample is in the top ten clones. The specimen sequenced was peripheral blood. Receptors were obtained from a woman aged 45 to 65 with acute or convalescent COVID-19.

The rearrangement links TRBV7-2 to TRBJ2-7; D unclear. The CDR3 contains 14 residues. Looked up from germline, CDR1 is SGHTA and CDR2 is FQGNSA. V was clipped by 1 base and J by 3 bases, with 10 bases between them. CDR3 protein: CASSLGVLGYEQYF. The DNA of the CDR3 is TGTGCCAGCAGCTTAGGTGTTCTAGGCTACGAGCAGTACTTC.

The rearrangement links TRBV5-1 to TRBJ1-2, with TRBD1 matching 7 bases. After removal of 0 bases from V and 6 bases from J, the junction contained 5 bases not matched to a gene. The CDR3 spans 14 residues. CDR1 and CDR2 from the germline V gene are SGHRS and YFSETQ. This CDR3 is CASSLGQGSNGYTF. DNA for the CDR3: TGCGCCAGCAGCTTGGGACAGGGTTCGAATGGCTACACCTTC.

The rearrangement joins TRBV29-1 to TRBJ2-1; TRBD2 aligns across 10 bases. V was clipped by 7 bases and J by 0 bases; unmatched bases: 9. The CDR3 has 16 residues. Germline values: CDR1 SQVTM, CDR2 ANQGSEA. CDR3 in amino acids: CSGGGGLASSYNEQFF. The CDR3 region has the DNA TGCAGCGGAGGGGGGGGACTAGCGAGCTCCTACAATGAGCAGTTCTTC.

The chain joins TRBV9 to TRBJ2-1; 13 bases agree with TRBD2. The CDR3 is made up of 17 amino acids. CDR1 is SGDLS, CDR2 YYNGEE, per germline. The V segment lost 5 bases and the J segment 1 base; nucleotides outside the gene matches: 6. The CDR3 DNA reads TGTGCCAGCAGTTACGGACTAGCGGGAGTGTCCTACAATGAGCAGTTCTTC. Translated: CASSYGLAGVSYNEQFF.

This clone has a single count. V is TRBV9 and J is TRBJ2-7; tentatively, D is TRBD2 (7 bases). There are 15 residues in the CDR3. V lost 3 bases to trimming and J lost 5 bases, with 18 bases between them. Germline V gene data show CDR1 as SGDLS and CDR2 as YYNGEE. The CDR3 DNA reads as TGTGCCAGCAGCGGCAGTGGGGGGGCCCTTCACGAGCAGTACTTC. This sequence encodes CASSGSGGALHEQYF.